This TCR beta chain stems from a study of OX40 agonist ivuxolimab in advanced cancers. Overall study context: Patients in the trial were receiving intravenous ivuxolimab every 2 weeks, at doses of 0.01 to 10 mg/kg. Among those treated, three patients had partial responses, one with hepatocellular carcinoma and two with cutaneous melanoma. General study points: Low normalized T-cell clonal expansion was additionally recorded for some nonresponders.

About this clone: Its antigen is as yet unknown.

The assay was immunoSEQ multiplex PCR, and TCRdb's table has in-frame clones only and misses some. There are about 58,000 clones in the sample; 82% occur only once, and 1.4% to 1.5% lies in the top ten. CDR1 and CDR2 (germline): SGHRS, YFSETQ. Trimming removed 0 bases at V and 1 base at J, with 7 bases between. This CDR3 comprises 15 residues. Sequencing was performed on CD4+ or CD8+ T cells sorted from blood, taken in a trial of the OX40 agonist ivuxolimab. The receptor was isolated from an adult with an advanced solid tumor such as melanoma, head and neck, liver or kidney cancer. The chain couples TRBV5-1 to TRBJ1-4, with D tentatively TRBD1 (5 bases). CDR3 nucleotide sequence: TGCGCCAGCAGCTTGGGGGACCAAACTAATGAAAAACTGTTTTTT. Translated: CASSLGDQTNEKLFF.